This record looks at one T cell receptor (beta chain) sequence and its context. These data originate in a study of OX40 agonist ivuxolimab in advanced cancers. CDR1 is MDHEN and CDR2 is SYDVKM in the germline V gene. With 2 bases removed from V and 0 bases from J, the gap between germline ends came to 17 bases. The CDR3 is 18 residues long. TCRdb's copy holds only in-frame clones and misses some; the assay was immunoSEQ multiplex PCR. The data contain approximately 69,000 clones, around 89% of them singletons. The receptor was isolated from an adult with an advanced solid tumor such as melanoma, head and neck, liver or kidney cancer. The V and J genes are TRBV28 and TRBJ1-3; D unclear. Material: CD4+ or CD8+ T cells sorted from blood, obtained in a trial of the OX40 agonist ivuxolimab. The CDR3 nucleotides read TGTGCCAGCAGTTTAGAGAGGCGATGGCAGGCCTCTGGAAACACCATATATTTT. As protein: CASSLERRWQASGNTIYF. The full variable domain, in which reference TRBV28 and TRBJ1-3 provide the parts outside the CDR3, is DVKVTQSSRYLVKRTGEKVFLECVQDMDHENMFWYRQDPGLGLRLIYFSYDVKMKEKGDIPEGYSVSREKKERFSLILESASTNQTSMYLCASSLERRWQASGNTIYFGEGSWLTVV.